This entry lists 24 T cell receptor beta chains sequenced from one sample in a study of human T cells and chemical hapten exposure (dated by TCRdb to about 2021). The library was produced with RACE. The data were produced on a NextSeq 500. TCRdb passed the public sequencing reads through fastp at Q25 and MiXCR, retaining productive beta sequences. One record per CDR3 amino acid sequence lists the most common genes and DNA. In all, the sample holds tens of thousands of distinct CDR3 sequences, and around 10% of those were seen once. The ten biggest clones cover around 7% of the sample. What the time point label conveys for this sample: patch test 2, 6 weeks after DPC sensitization. What the treatment or condition label conveys for this sample: therapeutic diphenylcyclopropenone sensitization with weekly scalp DPC. Sequencing used whole blood, obtained in connection with sensitization to the hapten diphenylcyclopropenone (DPC). The receptors come from a man aged 25 to 45 with alopecia areata. Some clones in this sample may be carry-over from other donors' samples.

Ten or more counts support this clonotype. V gene TRBV7-8 combines with J gene TRBJ1-2; D call uncertain. The V and J ends lost 5 bases and 6 bases respectively, with 16 bases between them. The CDR3 contains 14 residues. From germline, CDR1 is SGHVS and CDR2 FQNEAQ. The CDR3 protein is CASSPIRLQDGYTF. DNA of the CDR3: TGTGCCAGCAGCCCAATCCGACTTCAAGATGGCTACACCTTC.

The chain joins TRBV4-2 to TRBJ2-3, with 13 bases that match TRBD2. The germline V gene encodes CDR1 LGHNA and CDR2 YNFKEQ. CDR3 length: 17 residues. V was pared by 5 bases and J by 2 bases, with 7 bases of the junction left unmatched. The CDR3 here is CASSSRTSGGSTDTQYF. The CDR3 DNA sequence: TGTGCCAGCAGCTCTCGGACTAGCGGGGGATCCACAGATACGCAGTATTTT.

At least ten counts were recorded for this clonotype. The chain joins TRBV29-1 to TRBJ1-2; D not resolved. The germline V gene encodes CDR1 SQVTM and CDR2 ANQGSEA. The germline V and J ends were trimmed by 8 bases and 5 bases, with 18 bases remaining between them. The length of the CDR3 is 13 residues. The DNA for the CDR3 is TGCAGCTCCTGGGGAGACGGGAATTATGGCTACACCTTC. This sequence encodes CSSWGDGNYGYTF.

This clonotype has at least ten counts. This chain uses TRBV2 with TRBJ1-2, with no clear D. Germline CDR1 reads SNHLY; CDR2 reads FYNNEI. Trimming removed 10 bases from V and 7 bases from J, with 19 bases in between. This CDR3 comprises 13 residues. CDR3 coding DNA: TGTGCCACCTCTCGGGAGGGATCGAGTGGCTACACCTTC. It is translated as CATSREGSSGYTF.

The chain couples TRBV11-3 to TRBJ2-1; 9 positions match TRBD1. The length of the CDR3 is 15 residues. With V trimmed by 5 bases and J by 8 bases, 10 bases remained unmatched. Looked up from germline, CDR1 is SGHNT and CDR2 is YENEEA. The CDR3 loop reads CASSPYRGRLDEQFF. CDR3 nucleotide sequence: TGTGCCAGCAGCCCCTACAGGGGGCGCCTGGATGAGCAGTTCTTC.

In this sample, this clonotype turned up many times. The J gene is TRBJ2-5, the V gene TRBV29-1; D call uncertain. The CDR3 is 10 amino acids. Germline CDR1 is SQVTM and CDR2 is ANQGSEA. The V end was cut by 6 bases, the J end by 0 bases, with 2 bases between. CDR3: CSVYQETQYF. Here the CDR3 DNA reads TGCAGCGTGTACCAAGAGACCCAGTACTTC.

This clonotype has a count of ten or more. V and J are TRBV3-1 and TRBJ2-1, with D possibly being TRBD1 (5 bases). Germline CDR1 and CDR2: LGHDT and YNNKEL (reference sequence). The CDR3 is 16 residues long. With 4 bases removed from V and 5 bases from J, the gap between germline ends came to 18 bases. In DNA form, the CDR3 reads TGTGCCAGCAGCCCTCAGGGTTCCCTTTTGCACAATGAGCAGTTCTTC. Translated, it gives CASSPQGSLLHNEQFF.

This clonotype was detected many times. J is TRBJ1-4 and V is TRBV6-2 or TRBV6-3; D gene uncertain. Germline values: CDR1 MNHEY, CDR2 SVGEGT. V lost 6 bases and J lost 3, with 17 bases in between. The CDR3 loop spans 16 amino acids. CDR3 sequence reads: CASRLPDWAANEKLFF. The DNA for the CDR3 is TGTGCCAGCAGACTCCCGGACTGGGCGGCTAATGAAAAACTGTTTTTT.

This clonotype was seen at least ten times. This chain uses TRBV12-3 or TRBV12-4 with TRBJ1-2; 9 nucleotides line up with TRBD1. V trimming: 7 bases; J trimming: 4 bases; junction bases outside the gene matches: 4. The CDR3 length is 13 residues. CDR3 DNA: TGTGCCAGCAAGGGGGACAGGGTCTATGGCTACACCTTC. Translated: CASKGDRVYGYTF.

There are many counts of this clonotype. V gene TRBV18 combines with J gene TRBJ2-7; D is ambiguous. Trimming stripped 0 bases from V and 0 bases from J, with 12 bases between. The CDR3 loop spans 16 amino acids. Germline CDR1 and CDR2: KGHSH and LQKENI. The CDR3 loop is CASSPPPQLSSYEQYF. CDR3 in DNA: TGTGCCAGCTCACCACCGCCCCAGCTAAGCTCCTACGAGCAGTACTTC.

J is TRBJ2-1 and V is TRBV20-1; 9 bases fit TRBD2. The junction had 6 bases not matched to a gene; V was cut back by 2 bases and J by 4 bases. The CDR3 runs 15 residues. CDR1 is DFQATT and CDR2 is SNEGSKA in the germline V gene (reference sequence). CDR3 in DNA: TGCAGTGCTAGACCGAGCGGGGGGCCTTACAATGAGCAGTTCTTC. Its protein product is CSARPSGGPYNEQFF.

This clonotype was observed many times. J is TRBJ2-1 and V is TRBV19; D is possibly TRBD1 or TRBD2 (5 bases each). This CDR3 has 13 amino acids. V was clipped by 3 bases and J by 6 bases, with 9 bases between them. Looked up from germline, CDR1 is LNHDA and CDR2 is SQIVND (reference sequence). The CDR3 loop reads CASSIGGANEQFF. CDR3 coding DNA: TGTGCCAGTAGTATTGGGGGAGCCAATGAGCAGTTCTTC.

This clonotype was counted a few times. The J gene is TRBJ2-1, the V gene TRBV7-8, with 7 bases lining up with TRBD2. CDR3 length: 14 residues. V was clipped by 1 base and J by 7 bases; unmatched bases: 4. Germline V lookup: CDR1 SGHVS, CDR2 FQNEAQ. The CDR3 sequence: CASSLGLARNEQFF. The CDR3 region has the DNA TGTGCCAGCAGCTTAGGACTAGCCAGGAATGAGCAGTTCTTC.

This clonotype came up a few times. The rearrangement joins TRBV7-2 to TRBJ1-2; the match to TRBD1 covers 9 bases. Germline V CDR1 and CDR2: SGHTA, FQGNSA. This CDR3 is built from 13 residues. The V segment lost 5 bases and the J segment 5 bases; nucleotides outside the gene matches: 3. This CDR3 reads CASSTGTGYGYTF. The CDR3 DNA sequence: TGTGCCAGCAGCACAGGGACAGGGTATGGCTACACCTTC.

This clonotype has ten or more counts. The chain combines TRBV2 with TRBJ1-4; D not resolved. CDR1 is SNHLY and CDR2 is FYNNEI in the germline V gene. The V gene lost 5 bases and the J gene lost 7 bases, with 5 bases spanning the gap. The CDR3 loop spans 11 amino acids. CDR3 DNA sequence: TGTGCCAGCAGTTATAGTGAAAAACTGTTTTTT. Translating it yields CASSYSEKLFF.

This clonotype turned up a few times. The CDR3 spells CASSITLAELGTDTQYF. CDR3 coding DNA: TGTGCCAGCAGCATAACCCTAGCGGAACTGGGCACAGATACGCAGTATTTT. The gene calls are TRBV5-5 and TRBJ2-3; 7 bases are shared with TRBD2. The CDR3 totals 17 residues. CDR1 is SGHKS, CDR2 YYEKEE, per germline (reference sequence). Losses at the gene ends were 4 bases for V and 1 base for J; bases not matched to a gene: 12.

This clonotype was counted many times. The chain couples TRBV12-3 or TRBV12-4 to TRBJ1-3; D might be TRBD1 (5 bases). Trimming cost V 3 bases and J 9 bases, with 12 bases left between them. The CDR3 contains 13 residues. DNA for the CDR3: TGTGCCAGCAGTTTCGGGGCCCGGGGCACCATATATTTT. Protein: CASSFGARGTIYF.

The rearrangement links TRBV12-3 or TRBV12-4 to TRBJ2-7; 10 bases agree with TRBD1. This CDR3 region has 13 residues. With 3 bases clipped from V and 6 bases from J, the junction kept 2 bases outside the gene matches. The CDR3 region has the DNA TGTGCCAGCAGTTTTGGGACAGGGGCCGAGCAGTACTTC. The encoded protein is CASSFGTGAEQYF.

Regarding this clonotype: This may come from a read error, since a much larger clone is one base off. The chain couples TRBV20-1 to TRBJ2-1; TRBD2 agrees at 10 bases. The CDR3 is 16 residues long. In germline, CDR1 is DFQATT, CDR2 SNEGSKA (reference sequence). For the CDR3, the DNA is TGCAGTGCTAGAGATCCAACTAGCGGGGCTTTCAATGAGCGGTTCTTC. It codes for CSARDPTSGAFNERFF.

This clonotype ranks as medium-sized. The chain has TRBV29-1 and TRBJ1-2; tentative D call: TRBD1 (6 bases). Trimming left V 4 bases short and J 4 bases short, with 10 bases between. Germline-derived CDR1 and CDR2 are SQVTM and ANQGSEA. The CDR3 is 12 amino acids. DNA of the CDR3: TGCAGCGTTGGAGGGGGAATCTATGGCTACACCTTC. Protein sequence: CSVGGGIYGYTF.

The chain is built from TRBV7-2 and TRBJ2-3; 8 nucleotides align to TRBD1. The length of the CDR3 is 15 residues. Per the germline V gene, CDR1 is SGHTA and CDR2 is FQGNSA. With 5 bases clipped from V and 4 bases from J, the junction kept 8 bases outside the gene matches. The CDR3 is CASSTGQVFSDTQYF. In DNA form, the CDR3 reads TGTGCCAGCAGCACGGGACAGGTGTTTTCAGATACGCAGTATTTT.

V is TRBV2 and J is TRBJ2-3; TRBD2 might be the D (6 bases). Germline V lookup: CDR1 SNHLY, CDR2 FYNNEI. The ends were cut back, 7 bases at V and 2 bases at J, with 13 bases in the middle. CDR3 length equals 14 residues. Here the CDR3 DNA reads TGTGCCAGCAACTACGGGAGACCCACAGATACGCAGTATTTT. Protein sequence: CASNYGRPTDTQYF.

In its sample, this clonotype was seen many times. V and J are TRBV27 and TRBJ1-1, with 7 positions matching TRBD1. The germline V gene encodes CDR1 MNHEY and CDR2 SMNVEV (reference sequence). This CDR3 has 14 amino acids. V lost 6 bases and J lost 1; bases outside the gene matches: 5. The CDR3, as DNA: TGTGCCAGCAGACGGGACAGACCGAACACTGAAGCTTTCTTT. This translates into CASRRDRPNTEAFF.

This clonotype was detected ten times or more. The rearrangement joins TRBV12-3 or TRBV12-4 to TRBJ1-6; D possibly corresponds to TRBD1 (6 bases). The CDR3 length is 15 residues. Trimming took off 5 bases at V and 7 bases at J, with 15 bases between the two ends. CDR3 sequence: CASSRTMGANSPLHF. CDR3 DNA sequence: TGTGCCAGCAGTAGAACAATGGGGGCAAATTCACCCCTCCACTTT.